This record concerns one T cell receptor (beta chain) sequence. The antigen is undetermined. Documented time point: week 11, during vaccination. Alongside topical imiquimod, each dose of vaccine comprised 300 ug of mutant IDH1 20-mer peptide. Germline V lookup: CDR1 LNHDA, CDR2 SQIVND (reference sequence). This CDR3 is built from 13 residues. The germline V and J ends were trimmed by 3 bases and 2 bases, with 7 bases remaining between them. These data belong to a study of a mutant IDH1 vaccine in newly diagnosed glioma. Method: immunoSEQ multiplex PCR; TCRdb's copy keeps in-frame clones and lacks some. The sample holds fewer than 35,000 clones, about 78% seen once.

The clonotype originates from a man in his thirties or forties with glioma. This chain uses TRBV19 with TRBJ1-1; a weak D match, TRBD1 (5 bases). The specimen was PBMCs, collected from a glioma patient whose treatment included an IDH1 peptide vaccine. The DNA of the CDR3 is TGTGCCAGTAGTATGAGGACAAACACTGAAGCTTTCTTT. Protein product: CASSMRTNTEAFF.